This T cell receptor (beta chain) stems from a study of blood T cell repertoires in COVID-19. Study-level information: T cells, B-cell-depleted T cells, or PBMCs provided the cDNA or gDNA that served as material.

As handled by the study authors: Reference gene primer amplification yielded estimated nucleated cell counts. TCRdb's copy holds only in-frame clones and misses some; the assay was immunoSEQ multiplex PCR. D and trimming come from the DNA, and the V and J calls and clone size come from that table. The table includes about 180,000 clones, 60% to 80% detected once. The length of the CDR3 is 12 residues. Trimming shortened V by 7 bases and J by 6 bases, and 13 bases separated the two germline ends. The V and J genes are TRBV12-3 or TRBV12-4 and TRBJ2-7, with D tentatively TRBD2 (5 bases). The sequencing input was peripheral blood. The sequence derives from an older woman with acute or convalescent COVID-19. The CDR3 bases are TGTGCCAGCACCGGTTACGAGGGCGAGCAGTACTTC. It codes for CASTGYEGEQYF.